This T cell receptor beta chain was obtained from a study of blood T cell repertoires in COVID-19. Study in general: The cDNA or gDNA used as material had been derived from T cells, B-cell-depleted T cells, or PBMCs.

In the original workflow: Amplifying reference gene primers gave estimates of nucleated cell counts. Assay used: immunoSEQ multiplex PCR; TCRdb lists only in-frame clones, some missing. That table supplies the V and J calls and clone size; D and trimming were determined from the DNA. The table has about 80,000 clones, around 83% seen once. Germline V lookup: CDR1 GTSNPN, CDR2 SVGIG (reference sequence). The CDR3 loop spans 17 amino acids. V was pared by 1 base and J by 6 bases, with 25 bases between. The material sequenced was peripheral blood. This sequence was found in a human donor in a cohort sampled during active COVID-19. This sequence joins TRBV30 and TRBJ2-7; TRBD2 might be the D (6 bases). This chain's CDR3 is CAWSDSHPGRVRGEQYF. DNA for the CDR3: TGTGCCTGGAGTGACTCCCACCCCGGGAGAGTTCGAGGCGAGCAGTACTTC. The full variable domain, completed using reference TRBV30 and TRBJ2-7, is SQTIHQWPATLVQPVGSPLSLECTVEGTSNPNLYWYRQAAGRGLQLLFYSVGIGQISSEVPQNLSASRPQDRQFILSSKKLLLSDSGFYLCAWSDSHPGRVRGEQYFGPGTRLTVT.